Listed below are T cell receptor beta chains from one sample, sequenced in a study of cytomegalovirus exposure and HLA in healthy donors. Using immunoSEQ multiplex PCR, the repertoire was profiled, and TCRdb retains in-frame clones only, with some absent. The sample lists 150,000 or so clones, just under 75% occurring once. Sequenced input: PBMCs. The receptors here all came from a woman younger than 30 in good health and CMV-seronegative. CDR3s include the opening cysteine and the closing phenylalanine or tryptophan. The D gene is left open where the match is weak. Rows may omit the clone size; those that give it use once, few, many or a size class.

d_gene | len | abundance | j_gene | v_gene | CDR3aa | CDR3nt
TRBD2 | 18 | - | TRBJ2-3 | TRBV4-3 | CASSQVGIGGAGTDTQYF | TGCGCCAGCAGCCAAGTCGGGATCGGGGGGGCCGGGACAGATACGCAGTATTTT
- | 14 | - | TRBJ1-1 | TRBV28 | CASSLYIMNTEAFF | TGTGCCAGCAGTTTATACATAATGAACACTGAAGCTTTCTTT
- | 11 | - | TRBJ1-1 | TRBV19 | CASSTSTEAFF | TGTGCCAGTAGTACTAGCACTGAAGCTTTCTTT
- | 13 | - | TRBJ1-5 | TRBV6-1 | CASSSGGSQPQHF | TGTGCCAGCTCGTCCGGGGGGTCTCAGCCCCAGCATTTT
- | 14 | - | TRBJ1-3 | TRBV19 | CASSEGRGGNTIYF | TGTGCCAGTAGCGAAGGCAGGGGTGGAAACACCATATATTTT
- | 15 | - | TRBJ2-3 | TRBV7-2 | CASSSTGTPADTQYF | TGTGCCAGCAGCTCAACCGGGACTCCCGCAGATACGCAGTATTTT
- | 16 | - | TRBJ1-2 | TRBV4-3 | CASSQDNWLRGGGYTF | TGCGCCAGCAGCCAAGATAACTGGTTGCGGGGCGGTGGCTACACCTTC
- | 15 | - | TRBJ1-5 | TRBV4-1 | CASSQERQVNQPQHF | TGCGCCAGCAGCCAAGAGCGTCAGGTCAATCAGCCCCAGCATTTT
- | 13 | once | TRBJ2-3 | TRBV18 | CASSPPAPITQYF | TGCGCCAGCTCACCACCGGCCCCCATTACGCAGTATTTT
- | 15 | - | TRBJ2-3 | TRBV27 | CASSSRGAGTDTQYF | TGTGCCAGCAGTTCAAGGGGCGCGGGCACAGATACGCAGTATTTT
TRBD1 | 16 | once | TRBJ1-1 | TRBV4-1 | CASSQYRGRENTEAFF | TGCGCCAGCAGCCAGTACAGGGGGCGCGAGAACACTGAAGCTTTCTTT
TRBD2 | 13 | - | TRBJ2-1 | TRBV27 | CASSFTGGNEQFF | TGTGCCAGCAGTTTCACGGGGGGGAATGAGCAGTTCTTC
- | 15 | - | TRBJ1-5 | TRBV7-2 | CASSLALNSNQPRHF | TGTGCCAGCAGCCTAGCACTTAATAGCAATCAGCCCCGGCATTTT
TRBD1 | 15 | - | TRBJ1-4 | TRBV7-2 | CASSITGGSREKLFF | TGTGCCAGCAGCATAACAGGGGGCTCTCGGGAAAAACTGTTTTTT
- | 15 | - | TRBJ2-7 | TRBV7-9 | CASSSFQGKAYEQYF | TGTGCCAGCAGCTCATTCCAGGGGAAGGCCTACGAGCAGTACTTC
TRBD1 | 15 | - | TRBJ2-1 | TRBV29-1 | CSAQSGTGTGNEQFF | TGCAGCGCCCAAAGCGGGACAGGGACGGGGAATGAGCAGTTCTTC
TRBD2 | 13 | - | TRBJ2-7 | TRBV2 | CASVRGGNPEQYF | TGTGCCAGCGTTCGGGGGGGCAATCCCGAGCAGTACTTC
TRBD1 | 14 | - | TRBJ1-2 | TRBV27 | CASSLTGPHYGYTF | TGTGCCAGCAGTTTGACAGGGCCTCACTATGGCTACACCTTC
- | 15 | - | TRBJ1-2 | TRBV5-8 | CASSQRGRGNYGYTF | TGTGCCAGCAGCCAAAGGGGCAGGGGCAACTATGGCTACACCTTC
- | 17 | - | TRBJ1-6 | TRBV28 | CASTLFRVSSYNSPLHF | TGTGCCAGCACTCTATTCAGGGTGAGCTCCTATAATTCACCCCTCCACTTT
TRBD2 | 17 | few | TRBJ2-1 | TRBV19 | CASSMDGGTSFRHEQFF | TGTGCCAGTAGTATGGATGGCGGGACTAGTTTTAGGCATGAGCAGTTCTTC
TRBD2 | 18 | - | TRBJ2-2 | TRBV4-3 | CASSHIPGTSLNTGELFF | TGCGCCAGCAGCCACATTCCCGGGACTAGCCTGAACACCGGGGAGCTGTTTTTT
- | 14 | - | TRBJ2-1 | TRBV9 | CASSAPGNHNEQFF | TGTGCCAGCAGCGCGCCCGGGAACCACAATGAGCAGTTCTTC
- | 12 | few | TRBJ1-3 | TRBV19 | CASTLDLWTIYF | TGTGCCAGTACCCTGGACTTGTGGACCATATATTTT